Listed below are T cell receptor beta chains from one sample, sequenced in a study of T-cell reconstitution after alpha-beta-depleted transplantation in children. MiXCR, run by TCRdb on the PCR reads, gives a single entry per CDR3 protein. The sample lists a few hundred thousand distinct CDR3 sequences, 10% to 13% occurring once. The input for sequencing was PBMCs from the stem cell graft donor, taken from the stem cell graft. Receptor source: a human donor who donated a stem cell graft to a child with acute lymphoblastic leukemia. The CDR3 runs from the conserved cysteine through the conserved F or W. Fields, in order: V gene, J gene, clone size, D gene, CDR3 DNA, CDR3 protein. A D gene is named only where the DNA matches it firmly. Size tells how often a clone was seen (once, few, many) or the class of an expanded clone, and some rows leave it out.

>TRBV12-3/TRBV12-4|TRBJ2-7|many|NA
TGTGCCAGCAGTACAGGGTCGGGGTCCTACGAGCAGTACTTC
CASSTGSGSYEQYF
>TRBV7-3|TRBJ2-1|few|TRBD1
TGTGCCAGCAGCTTAGTGACAGGGTTGGGGCACAATGAGCAGTTCTTC
CASSLVTGLGHNEQFF
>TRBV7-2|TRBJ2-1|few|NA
TGTGCCAGCAGCGTTATGGCAGGTCGGATGGATGAGCAGTTCTTC
CASSVMAGRMDEQFF
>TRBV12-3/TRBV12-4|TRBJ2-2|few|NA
TGTGCCAGCAGTTTAGGAGGTAGCCAGGGGAGAACCGGGGAGCTGTTTTTT
CASSLGGSQGRTGELFF
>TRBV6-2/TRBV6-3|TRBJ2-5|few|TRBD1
TGTGCCAGCGGCGAAAAGGGGGCCCTAAGAACGGAGACCCAGTACTTC
CASGEKGALRTETQYF
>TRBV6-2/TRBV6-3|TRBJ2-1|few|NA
TGTGCCAGCAGTTACCGCGGGCTGACCTCCTACAATGAGCAGTTCTTC
CASSYRGLTSYNEQFF
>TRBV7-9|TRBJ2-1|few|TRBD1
TGTGCCAGCAGCCTCCGGGACAGGTCCTACAATGAGCAGTTCTTC
CASSLRDRSYNEQFF
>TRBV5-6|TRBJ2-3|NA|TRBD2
TGTGCCAGCAGCCTTCGTACGGGAGGGCCTAATACGCAGTATTTT
CASSLRTGGPNTQYF
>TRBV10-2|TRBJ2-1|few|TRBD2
TGCGCCACCAGACTAGCGCGAAACAATGAGCAGTTCTTC
CATRLARNNEQFF
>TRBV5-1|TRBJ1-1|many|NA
TGCGCCAGCGGGACGGACGGGAACACTGAAGCTTTCTTT
CASGTDGNTEAFF
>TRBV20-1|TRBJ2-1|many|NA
TGCAGTGCCGCGTGGGATACTTCCTACAATGAGCAGTTCTTC
CSAAWDTSYNEQFF
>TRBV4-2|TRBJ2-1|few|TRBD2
TGTGCCAGCAGCCGTTTCCTAGCGGGAAATGAGCAGTTCTTC
CASSRFLAGNEQFF
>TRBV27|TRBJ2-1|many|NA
TGTGCCAGCAGTTCCTCAAAGACAGGGAGGGATGAGCAGTTCTTC
CASSSSKTGRDEQFF
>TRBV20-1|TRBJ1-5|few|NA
TGCAGTGCTAGGGTCCGGGGGAGTAGCAATCAGCCCCAGCATTTT
CSARVRGSSNQPQHF
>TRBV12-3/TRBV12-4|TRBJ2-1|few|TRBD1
TGTGCCAGCAGTGAGGACAGGGTAAACAATGAGCAGTTCTTC
CASSEDRVNNEQFF
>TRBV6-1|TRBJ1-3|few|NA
TGTGCCAGCAGTGACCTGGAGCAGGGGTCTGGAAACACCATATATTTT
CASSDLEQGSGNTIYF
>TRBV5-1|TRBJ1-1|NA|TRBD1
TGCGCCACCGGCGAGGGGGCCGTGAACACTGAAGCTTTCTTT
CATGEGAVNTEAFF
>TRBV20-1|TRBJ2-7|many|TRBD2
TGCAGTGCTAGAGAGCTAGCGGGAGGTACTTACGAGCAGTACTTC
CSARELAGGTYEQYF
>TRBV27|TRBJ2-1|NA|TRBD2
TGTGCCAGCAGTTTCCTCGGACTAGCGGGCCCCATGGAGCAGCTCTTC
CASSFLGLAGPMEQLF
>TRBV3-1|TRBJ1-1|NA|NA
TGTGCCAGCAGCCCTAGGACCCTCGCTGAAGCTTTCTTT
CASSPRTLAEAFF
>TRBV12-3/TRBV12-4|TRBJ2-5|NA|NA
TGTGCCAGCAGGAAAACTGGTCCGGGAGACCAGTACTTC
CASRKTGPGDQYF
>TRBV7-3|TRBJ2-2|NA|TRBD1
TGTGCCAGCAGCGACAGGGGGTCCTGGGCCGGGGAGCTGTTTTTT
CASSDRGSWAGELFF
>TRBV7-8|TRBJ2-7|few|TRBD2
TGTGCCAGCAGCCACAGCGGGAGGCCCTACGAGCAGTACTTC
CASSHSGRPYEQYF
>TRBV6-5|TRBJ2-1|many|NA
TGTGCCAGCAGTCCCGGGTCTAGGTGGTTCTTC
CASSPGSRWFF
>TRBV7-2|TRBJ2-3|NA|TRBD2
TGTGCCAGCAGCCGGCGATCCGGGACTAGCCGTAGAGATACGCAGTATTTT
CASSRRSGTSRRDTQYF
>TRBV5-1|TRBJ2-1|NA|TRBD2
TGCGCCAGCAGTTCACCTAGCGGGAGTCTCCACAATGAGCAGTTCTTC
CASSSPSGSLHNEQFF
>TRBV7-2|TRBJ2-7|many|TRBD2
TGTGCCAGCAGCTTTTTCGGGGGGTGGGGTGGCTACGAGCAGTACTTC
CASSFFGGWGGYEQYF